The 20 T cell receptor beta chains below all came from one sample that was sequenced in a study of blood T cell repertoires in COVID-19. Assay: immunoSEQ multiplex PCR; the TCRdb copy retains only in-frame clones and omits some. The table shows 190,000 or so clones, with over 80% occurring only once. The sequenced material came from PBMCs or T cells enriched from blood (not recorded which). Receptor source: a young man who had recovered from COVID-19.

The chain recombines TRBV25-1 with TRBJ1-1, with 7 nucleotides matching TRBD1. The CDR3 extends over 15 amino acids. CDR1 and CDR2 from the germline V gene are MGHDK and SYGVNS. V lost 3 bases, J lost 1 base, and 5 bases stayed unmatched. DNA of the CDR3: TGTGCCAGCAGTGATCCCGGGACAGCGAACACTGAAGCTTTCTTT. Encoded protein: CASSDPGTANTEAFF.

This clone was seen only a few times. This chain connects TRBV7-9 to TRBJ2-7; no firm D call. V shed 5 bases and J shed 6 bases, with 14 bases lying between them. Germline V gives CDR1 SEHNR, CDR2 FQNEAQ (reference sequence). CDR3 length: 13 amino acids. CDR3 nucleotide sequence: TGTGCCAGCAGCACTCTAGGAGTAGGCGAGCAGTACTTC. Translation: CASSTLGVGEQYF.

The CDR3 DNA follows: TGTGCCAGTAGTCCCGGTATCGGGAGACGAACGACCTACGAGCAGTACTTC. Translation: CASSPGIGRRTTYEQYF. The chain uses TRBV19 and TRBJ2-7; the D gene is possibly TRBD2 (6 bases). The V gene lost 5 bases and the J gene lost 2 bases, with 22 bases spanning the gap. CDR3 length: 17 amino acids. CDR1 is LNHDA and CDR2 is SQIVND in the germline V gene (reference sequence).

V usage is TRBV18 and J usage is TRBJ2-5; D is perhaps TRBD2 (5 bases). V lost 3 bases and J lost 4, with 9 bases in between. The CDR3 loop spans 13 amino acids. Germline V lookup: CDR1 KGHSH, CDR2 LQKENI. The CDR3 DNA sequence: TGTGCCAGCTCACCCCGGGCGGGAGAGACCCAGTACTTC. Residues: CASSPRAGETQYF.

J is TRBJ1-2 and V is TRBV28; D not certain. Trimming pared 6 bases from V and 9 bases from J, leaving 14 bases between. Germline assignment: CDR1 MDHEN and CDR2 SYDVKM. The CDR3 is made up of 12 amino acids. The CDR3 region has the DNA TGTGCCAGCAGGGTCGACATGCAAAGCTACACCTTC. Amino acids: CASRVDMQSYTF.

The chain has TRBV28 and TRBJ2-3; 9 bases map to TRBD2. V lost 3 bases to trimming and J lost 0 bases; unmatched junction nucleotides: 10. The CDR3 covers 18 residues. Germline V CDR1 and CDR2: MDHEN, SYDVKM. This chain's CDR3 is CASSFYAGGRSSTDTQYF. DNA for the CDR3: TGTGCCAGCAGTTTCTATGCGGGGGGGCGTTCTAGCACAGATACGCAGTATTTT.

CDR3 nucleotides: TGTGCCACCAGTGAGTCGGGACTTAGTCCGAACACCGGGGAGCTGTTTTTT. Translating it yields CATSESGLSPNTGELFF. The gene calls are TRBV24-1 and TRBJ2-2, with D possibly TRBD2 on 6 matching bases. The CDR3 runs to 17 residues. Trimming removed 4 bases from V and 0 bases from J, with 14 bases in between. Germline lookup yields CDR1 KGHDR and CDR2 SFDVKD.

This chain's CDR3 is CATQTGGYEQYF. CDR3 DNA: TGTGCCACCCAGACAGGGGGCTACGAGCAGTACTTC. The rearrangement uses TRBV6-5 and TRBJ2-7, with 9 bases that match TRBD1. Germline CDR1 reads MNHEY; CDR2 reads SVGAGI. Unmatched junction bases numbered 4, after V lost 10 bases and J lost 3 bases. The CDR3 extends over 12 amino acids.

This sequence joins TRBV19 and TRBJ2-3; 9 nucleotides agree with TRBD1. The CDR3 is 15 residues long. The germline CDR1 and CDR2 sequences are LNHDA and SQIVND (reference sequence). J lost 2 bases, V lost 4 bases, and 4 bases had no gene match. CDR3 sequence: CASSTGQGSTDTQYF. CDR3 DNA: TGTGCCAGTAGTACTGGACAGGGGTCCACAGATACGCAGTATTTT.

The chain has TRBV28 and TRBJ1-1; the match to TRBD1 covers 7 bases. This CDR3 comprises 14 residues. Trimming took 6 bases from V and 4 from J; bases not matched to a gene: 8. Germline assignment: CDR1 MDHEN and CDR2 SYDVKM. The CDR3 DNA reads as TGTGCCAGCAGCCGAGGGGGCTCGGGCACTGAAGCTTTCTTT. Its translation: CASSRGGSGTEAFF.

The sample holds one count of this clone. The chain carries TRBV28 and TRBJ1-6, with TRBD1 identical over 7 bases. The germline V gene encodes CDR1 MDHEN and CDR2 SYDVKM. This CDR3 has 17 residues. The junction had 11 bases not matched to a gene; V was cut back by 2 bases and J by 7 bases. In DNA, the CDR3 is TGTGCCAGCAGTTTAGAAGGTAGAGGGGGCGGAAATTCACCCCTCCACTTT. Its protein product is CASSLEGRGGGNSPLHF. Filled out from reference TRBV28 and TRBJ1-6, the complete variable domain reads DVKVTQSSRYLVKRTGEKVFLECVQDMDHENMFWYRQDPGLGLRLIYFSYDVKMKEKGDIPEGYSVSREKKERFSLILESASTNQTSMYLCASSLEGRGGGNSPLHFGNGTRLTVT.

The gene calls are TRBV28 and TRBJ2-1; D unresolved. This CDR3 contains 15 residues. Looked up from germline, CDR1 is MDHEN and CDR2 is SYDVKM. V was cut by 5 bases and J by 0 bases, with 11 bases left in between. In DNA form, the CDR3 reads TGTGCCAGCAGTCCCGCCTGGAGCTCCTACAATGAGCAGTTCTTC. Translated, it gives CASSPAWSSYNEQFF.

In this sample, this clone turned up once. The chain employs TRBV20-1 and TRBJ2-7; D might be TRBD1 (5 bases). Germline loops: CDR1 DFQATT, CDR2 SNEGSKA (reference sequence). The CDR3 consists of 11 residues. Trimming took off 1 base at V and 6 bases at J, with 7 bases between the two ends. The CDR3 DNA reads TGCAGTGCTAGAGCAGGGCCCGAGCAGTACTTC. It encodes CSARAGPEQYF.

The gene calls are TRBV4-1 and TRBJ2-2; 9 nucleotides align to TRBD1. Germline lookup yields CDR1 MGHRA and CDR2 YSYEKL. V shed 4 bases and J 2 bases; nucleotides not matched to a gene: 17. This CDR3 is built from 20 residues. In DNA form, the CDR3 reads TGCGCCAGCAGCCCGGATACAGGGGGCGATATCCGAAGAAACACCGGGGAGCTGTTTTTT. Its translation is CASSPDTGGDIRRNTGELFF.

This chain uses TRBV9 with TRBJ1-1, with D perhaps TRBD1 (6 bases). With 4 bases removed from V and 7 bases from J, the gap between germline ends came to 17 bases. Germline CDR1 and CDR2: SGDLS and YYNGEE. The length of the CDR3 is 14 residues. The CDR3 DNA follows: TGTGCCAGCAGCCCAAGCGGGGGGGCCGGTGAAGCTTTCTTT. Residues: CASSPSGGAGEAFF.

This clone was observed once. The chain couples TRBV9 to TRBJ2-5, with 10 positions matching TRBD2. Germline V lookup: CDR1 SGDLS, CDR2 YYNGEE. The V gene end was trimmed by 0 bases and the J gene end by 5 bases; junction bases not matched to a gene: 19. The CDR3 totals 20 residues. CDR3 bases: TGTGCCAGCAGCGTAGGGGTTAAAGGTTCTAGCGGGAGATTTCTGGAGACCCAGTACTTC. It yields the protein CASSVGVKGSSGRFLETQYF.

V is TRBV5-1 and J is TRBJ1-1, with 11 bases identical to TRBD1. Looked up from germline, CDR1 is SGHRS and CDR2 is YFSETQ. V lost 3 bases, J lost 6 bases, and 7 bases stayed unmatched. This CDR3 is built from 15 residues. Here the CDR3 reads CASSSGQGAFSEAFF. The CDR3 DNA is TGCGCCAGCAGCTCTGGACAGGGGGCATTCTCTGAAGCTTTCTTT.

The chain combines TRBV19 with TRBJ1-1; a possible D gene is TRBD1 (6 bases). The CDR3 is 15 amino acids. The V gene's germline CDR1 is LNHDA and CDR2 SQIVND (reference sequence). The V and J ends lost 4 bases and 1 base respectively, with 13 bases between them. The CDR3: CASSKVGTPNTEAFF. The CDR3 nucleotides are TGTGCCAGTAGTAAGGTGGGGACACCGAACACTGAAGCTTTCTTT.

In regard to this clone: One junction end does not reproduce the germline sequence, and a read error may be involved. The rearrangement links TRBV5-1 to TRBJ2-7; possible D gene TRBD1, 6 bases. Germline V lookup: CDR1 SGHRS, CDR2 YFSETQ. The CDR3 runs 13 residues. The CDR3 reads CASSFGGSDEQYF. CDR3 DNA sequence: TGCGCCAGCAGCTTTGGGGGCTCCGACGAGCAGTACTTC.

The J gene is TRBJ2-7, the V gene TRBV28, with 10 bases matching TRBD2. This CDR3 region has 13 residues. Unmatched junction bases numbered 2, after V lost 6 bases and J lost 3 bases. Germline-derived CDR1 and CDR2 are MDHEN and SYDVKM. CDR3 bases: TGTGCCAGCAGACTAGCGGGACACTACGAGCAGTACTTC. Translation: CASRLAGHYEQYF.